The entry below describes one T cell receptor beta chain. The antigen is not known. The CDR3 runs to 14 residues. Per germline, CDR1 SQVTM and CDR2 ANQGSEA. With V trimmed by 6 bases and J by 2 bases, 9 bases remained unmatched. 60 Vbeta and 13 Jbeta primers were used in PCR. Assay used: immunoSEQ multiplex PCR; TCRdb lists only in-frame clones, some missing. The data contain around 150,000 clones, approximately 78% of them seen just once; the ten biggest clones take up 3% to 3.5%. The record originates from a study of cytomegalovirus exposure and HLA in healthy donors. Though probably carrying unrecorded immune exposures, donors were nominally healthy at sampling. Whole-study findings and limits: In vitro experiments confirmed that three CMV-associated chains were specific for CMV antigens. It emerged from a later analysis that several of the most significant clusters appeared to be linked to common viral pathogens.

Material: PBMCs. The chain carries TRBV29-1 and TRBJ2-7; the match to TRBD1 covers 8 bases. This TCR came from a woman aged 40 to 55 in good health and CMV-seronegative. The CDR3 DNA is TGCAGCGTACGACGGAGACAGGGGACCTACGAGCAGTACTTC. Residues: CSVRRRQGTYEQYF.